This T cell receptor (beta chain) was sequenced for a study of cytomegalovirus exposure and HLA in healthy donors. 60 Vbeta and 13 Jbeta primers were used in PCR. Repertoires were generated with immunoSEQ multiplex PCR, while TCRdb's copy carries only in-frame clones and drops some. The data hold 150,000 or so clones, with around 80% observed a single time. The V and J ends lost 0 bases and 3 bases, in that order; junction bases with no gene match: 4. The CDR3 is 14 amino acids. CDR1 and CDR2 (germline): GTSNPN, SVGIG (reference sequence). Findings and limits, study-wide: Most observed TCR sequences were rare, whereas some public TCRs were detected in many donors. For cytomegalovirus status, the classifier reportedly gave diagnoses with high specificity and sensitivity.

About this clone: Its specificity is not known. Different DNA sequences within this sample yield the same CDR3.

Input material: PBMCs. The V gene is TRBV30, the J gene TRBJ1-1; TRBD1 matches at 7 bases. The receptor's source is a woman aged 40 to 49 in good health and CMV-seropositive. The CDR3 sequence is CAWSVGQGDTEAFF. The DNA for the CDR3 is TGTGCCTGGAGTGTAGGGCAGGGGGACACTGAAGCTTTCTTT.